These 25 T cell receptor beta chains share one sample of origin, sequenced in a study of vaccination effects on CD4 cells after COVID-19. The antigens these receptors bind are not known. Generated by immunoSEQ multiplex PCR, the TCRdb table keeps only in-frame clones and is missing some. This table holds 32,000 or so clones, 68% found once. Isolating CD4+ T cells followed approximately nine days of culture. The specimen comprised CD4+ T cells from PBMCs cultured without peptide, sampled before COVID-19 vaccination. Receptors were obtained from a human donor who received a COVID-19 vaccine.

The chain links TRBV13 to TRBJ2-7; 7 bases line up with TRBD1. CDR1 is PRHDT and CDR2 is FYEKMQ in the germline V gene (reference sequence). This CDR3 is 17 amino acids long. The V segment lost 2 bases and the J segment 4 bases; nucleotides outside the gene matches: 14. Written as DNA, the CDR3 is TGTGCCAGCAGCTTAATCCGGGACAGTTCCTACATTTACGAGCAGTACTTC. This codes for CASSLIRDSSYIYEQYF.

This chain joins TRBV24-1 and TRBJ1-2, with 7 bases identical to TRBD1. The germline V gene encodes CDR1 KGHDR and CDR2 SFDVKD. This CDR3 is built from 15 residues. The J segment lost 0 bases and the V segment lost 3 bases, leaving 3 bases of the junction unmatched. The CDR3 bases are TGTGCCACCAGTGATCCAGGGACAGCTAACTATGGCTACACCTTC. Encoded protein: CATSDPGTANYGYTF.

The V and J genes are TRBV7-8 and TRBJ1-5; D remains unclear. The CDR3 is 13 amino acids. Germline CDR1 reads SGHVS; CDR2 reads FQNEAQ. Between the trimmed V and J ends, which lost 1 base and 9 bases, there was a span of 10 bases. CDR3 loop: CASSLEVVGPQHF. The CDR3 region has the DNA TGTGCCAGCAGCTTAGAAGTGGTAGGGCCCCAGCATTTT.

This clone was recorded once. This CDR3 is CASSSTGGHSNQPQHF. The CDR3 DNA reads TGCGCCAGCAGCTCAACAGGGGGTCATAGCAATCAGCCCCAGCATTTT. This chain joins TRBV5-1 and TRBJ1-5, with 8 bases aligning to TRBD1. The CDR3 is 16 residues long. Trimming cost V 3 bases and J 0 bases; bases outside gene matches: 5. Per germline, CDR1 SGHRS and CDR2 YFSETQ.

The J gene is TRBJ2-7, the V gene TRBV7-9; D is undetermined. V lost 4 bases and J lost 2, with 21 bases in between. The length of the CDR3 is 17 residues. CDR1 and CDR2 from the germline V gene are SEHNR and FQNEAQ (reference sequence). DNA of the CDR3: TGTGCCAGCAGCTCCGCCGTTGGTAGCCTCAAAGCCTACGAGCAGTACTTC. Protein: CASSSAVGSLKAYEQYF.

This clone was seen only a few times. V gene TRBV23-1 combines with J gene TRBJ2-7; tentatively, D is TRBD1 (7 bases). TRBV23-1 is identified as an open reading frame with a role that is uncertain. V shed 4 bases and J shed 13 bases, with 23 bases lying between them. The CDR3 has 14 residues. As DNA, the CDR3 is TGCGCCAGCAGTCTCGGGGGACAGCCTACCTCGGGTTACTTC. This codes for CASSLGGQPTSGYF.

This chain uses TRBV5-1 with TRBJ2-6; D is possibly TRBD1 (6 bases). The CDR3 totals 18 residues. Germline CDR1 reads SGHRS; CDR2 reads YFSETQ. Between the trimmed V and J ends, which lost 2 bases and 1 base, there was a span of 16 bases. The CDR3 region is CASSFRDTELSGANVLTF. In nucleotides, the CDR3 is TGCGCCAGCAGCTTCCGGGACACTGAGTTATCTGGGGCCAACGTCCTGACTTTC.

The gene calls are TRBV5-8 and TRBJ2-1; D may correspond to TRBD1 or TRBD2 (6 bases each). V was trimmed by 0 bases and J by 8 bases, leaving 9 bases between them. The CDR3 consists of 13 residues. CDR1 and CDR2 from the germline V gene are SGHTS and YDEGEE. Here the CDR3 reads CASSLGGADEQFF. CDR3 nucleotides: TGTGCCAGCAGCTTGGGGGGGGCAGATGAGCAGTTCTTC. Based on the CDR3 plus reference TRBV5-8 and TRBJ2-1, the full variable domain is EAGVTQSPTHLIKTRGQQATLRCSPISGHTSVYWYQQALGLGLQFLLWYDEGEERNRGNFPPRFSGRQFPNYSSELNVNALELEDSALYLCASSLGGADEQFFGPGTRLTVL.

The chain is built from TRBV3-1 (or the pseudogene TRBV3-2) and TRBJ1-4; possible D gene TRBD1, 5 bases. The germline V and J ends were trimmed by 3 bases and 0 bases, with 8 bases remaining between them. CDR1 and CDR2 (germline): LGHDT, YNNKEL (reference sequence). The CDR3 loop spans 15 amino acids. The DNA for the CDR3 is TGTGCCAGCAGCCATTCGGGGGCAACTAATGAAAAACTGTTTTTT. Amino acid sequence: CASSHSGATNEKLFF.

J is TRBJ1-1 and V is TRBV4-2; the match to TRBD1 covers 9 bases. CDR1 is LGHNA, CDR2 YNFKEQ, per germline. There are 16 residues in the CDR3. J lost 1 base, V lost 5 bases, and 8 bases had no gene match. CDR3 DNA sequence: TGTGCCAGCAGCTTTCCGGGACAGGGAAAGAACACTGAAGCTTTCTTT. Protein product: CASSFPGQGKNTEAFF.

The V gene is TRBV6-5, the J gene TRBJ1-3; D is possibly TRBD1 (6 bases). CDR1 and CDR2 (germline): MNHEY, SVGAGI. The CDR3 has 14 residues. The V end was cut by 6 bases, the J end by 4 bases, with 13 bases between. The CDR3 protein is CASRDSYFGNTIYF. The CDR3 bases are TGTGCCAGCAGGGACAGTTATTTCGGAAACACCATATATTTT.

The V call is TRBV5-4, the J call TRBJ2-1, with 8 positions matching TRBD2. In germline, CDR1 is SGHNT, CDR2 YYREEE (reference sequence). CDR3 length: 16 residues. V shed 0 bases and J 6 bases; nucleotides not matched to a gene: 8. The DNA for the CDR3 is TGTGCCAGCAGCTTGGCCGGAGCGGGAGTGGGCAATGAGCAGTTCTTC. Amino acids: CASSLAGAGVGNEQFF.

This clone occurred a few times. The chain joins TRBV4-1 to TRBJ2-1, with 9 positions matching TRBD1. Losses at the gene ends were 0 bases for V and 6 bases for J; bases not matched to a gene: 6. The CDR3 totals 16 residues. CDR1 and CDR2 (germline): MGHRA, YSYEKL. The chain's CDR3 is CASSQDPGQGGNEQFF. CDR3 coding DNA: TGCGCCAGCAGCCAAGATCCGGGACAGGGCGGCAATGAGCAGTTCTTC.

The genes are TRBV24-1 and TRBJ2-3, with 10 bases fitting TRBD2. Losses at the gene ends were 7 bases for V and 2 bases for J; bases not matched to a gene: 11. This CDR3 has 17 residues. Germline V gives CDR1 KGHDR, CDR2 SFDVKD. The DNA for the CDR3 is TGTGCCACCAGCGAGAGGACTAGCGGTCGCTCCACAGATACGCAGTATTTT. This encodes CATSERTSGRSTDTQYF.

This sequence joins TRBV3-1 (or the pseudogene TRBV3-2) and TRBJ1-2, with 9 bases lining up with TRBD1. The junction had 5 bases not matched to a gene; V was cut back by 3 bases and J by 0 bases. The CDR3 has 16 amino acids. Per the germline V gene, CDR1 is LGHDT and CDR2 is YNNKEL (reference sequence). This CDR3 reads CASSQGQGFTNYGYTF. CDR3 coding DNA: TGTGCCAGCAGCCAGGGACAGGGTTTTACTAACTATGGCTACACCTTC.

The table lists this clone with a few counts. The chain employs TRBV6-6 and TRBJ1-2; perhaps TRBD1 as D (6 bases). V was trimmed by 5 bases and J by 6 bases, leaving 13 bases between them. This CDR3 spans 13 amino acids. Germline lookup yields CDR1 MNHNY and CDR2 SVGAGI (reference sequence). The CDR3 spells CASSPQGWNGYTF. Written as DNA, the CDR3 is TGTGCCAGCAGTCCACAGGGATGGAATGGCTACACCTTC.

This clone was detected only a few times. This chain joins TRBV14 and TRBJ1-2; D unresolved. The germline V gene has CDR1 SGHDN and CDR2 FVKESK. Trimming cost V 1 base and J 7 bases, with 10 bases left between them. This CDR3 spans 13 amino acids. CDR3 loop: CASSQVPSFGYTF. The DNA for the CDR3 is TGTGCCAGCAGCCAAGTTCCAAGTTTTGGCTACACCTTC.

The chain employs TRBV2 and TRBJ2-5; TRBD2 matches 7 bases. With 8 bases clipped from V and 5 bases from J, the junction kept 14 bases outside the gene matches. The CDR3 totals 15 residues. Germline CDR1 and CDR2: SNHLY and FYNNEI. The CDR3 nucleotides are TGTGCCAGCTCAGACCGGGCGGGGAGGGGTGAGACCCAGTACTTC. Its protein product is CASSDRAGRGETQYF.

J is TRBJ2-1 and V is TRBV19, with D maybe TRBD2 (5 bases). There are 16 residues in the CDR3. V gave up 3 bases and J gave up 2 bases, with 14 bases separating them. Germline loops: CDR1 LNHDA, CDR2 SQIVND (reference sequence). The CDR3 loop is CASSIPASQPYNEQFF. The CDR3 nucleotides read TGTGCCAGTAGTATTCCGGCTAGCCAACCCTACAATGAGCAGTTCTTC.

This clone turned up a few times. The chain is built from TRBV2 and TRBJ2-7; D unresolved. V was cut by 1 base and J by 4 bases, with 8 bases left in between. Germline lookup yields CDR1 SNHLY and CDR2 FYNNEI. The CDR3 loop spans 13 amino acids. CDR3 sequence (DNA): TGTGCCAGCAGTGAAGGCAGCCAATACGAGCAGTACTTC. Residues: CASSEGSQYEQYF. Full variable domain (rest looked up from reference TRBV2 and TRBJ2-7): EPEVTQTPSHQVTQMGQEVILRCVPISNHLYFYWYRQILGQKVEFLVSFYNNEISEKSEIFDDQFSVERPDGSNFTLKIRSTKLEDSAMYFCASSEGSQYEQYFGPGTRLTVT.

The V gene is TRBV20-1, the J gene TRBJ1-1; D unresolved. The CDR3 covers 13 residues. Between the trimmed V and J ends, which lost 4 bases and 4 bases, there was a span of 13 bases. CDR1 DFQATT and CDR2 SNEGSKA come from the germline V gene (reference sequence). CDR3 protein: CSANDPGSTEAFF. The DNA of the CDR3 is TGCAGTGCTAATGACCCGGGGAGCACTGAAGCTTTCTTT.

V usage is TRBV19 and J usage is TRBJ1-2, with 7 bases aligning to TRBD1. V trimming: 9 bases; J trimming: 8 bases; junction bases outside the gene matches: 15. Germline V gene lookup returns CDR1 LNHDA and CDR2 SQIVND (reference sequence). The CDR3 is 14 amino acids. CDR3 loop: CASKTGSTFKGYTF. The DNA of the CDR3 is TGTGCCAGCAAGACAGGGTCGACATTTAAGGGCTACACCTTC.

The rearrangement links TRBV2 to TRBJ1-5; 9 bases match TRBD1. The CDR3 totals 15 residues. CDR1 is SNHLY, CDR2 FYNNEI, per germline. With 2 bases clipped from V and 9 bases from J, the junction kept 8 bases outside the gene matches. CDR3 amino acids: CASSEMTGGSRPQHF. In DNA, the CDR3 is TGTGCCAGCAGTGAAATGACAGGGGGTTCTCGGCCCCAGCATTTT.

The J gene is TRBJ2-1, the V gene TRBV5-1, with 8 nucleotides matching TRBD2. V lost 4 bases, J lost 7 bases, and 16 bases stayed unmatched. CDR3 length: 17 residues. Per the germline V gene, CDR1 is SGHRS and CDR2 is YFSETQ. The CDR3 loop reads CASSNSLSGGLRNEQFF. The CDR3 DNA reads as TGCGCCAGCAGCAATAGCTTGTCGGGGGGGTTAAGGAATGAGCAGTTCTTC.

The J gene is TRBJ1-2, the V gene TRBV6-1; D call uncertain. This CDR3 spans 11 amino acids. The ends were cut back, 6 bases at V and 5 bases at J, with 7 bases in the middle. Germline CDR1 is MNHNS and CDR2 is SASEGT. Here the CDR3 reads CASSTQYGYTF. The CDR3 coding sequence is TGTGCCAGCAGCACGCAGTATGGCTACACCTTC.